Each of the 17 T cell receptor beta chains below was sequenced from the same sample in a study of cytomegalovirus exposure and HLA in healthy donors. PCR employed 60 Vbeta and 13 Jbeta primers. Assay used: immunoSEQ multiplex PCR; TCRdb lists only in-frame clones, some missing. This table holds around 200,000 clones, about 80% found once. Sequences were obtained from PBMCs. These receptors were taken from a middle-aged man in good health and CMV-seropositive.

V gene TRBV19 combines with J gene TRBJ2-2; D is perhaps TRBD2 (6 bases). The germline V and J ends were trimmed by 6 bases and 0 bases, with 11 bases remaining between them. From germline, CDR1 is LNHDA and CDR2 SQIVND (reference sequence). The CDR3 extends over 15 amino acids. For the CDR3, the DNA is TGTGCCAGTAGCGCGGGGAACACGAACACCGGGGAGCTGTTTTTT. It codes for CASSAGNTNTGELFF.

The chain is built from TRBV27 and TRBJ2-7, with TRBD1 matching 7 bases. The CDR3 totals 12 residues. Germline loops: CDR1 MNHEY, CDR2 SMNVEV (reference sequence). V was clipped by 6 bases and J by 5 bases; unmatched bases: 4. The CDR3 nucleotides read TGTGCCAGCAGCACGACAGGGCACGAGCAGTACTTC. It specifies CASSTTGHEQYF.

V and J are TRBV18 and TRBJ2-3, with TRBD1 as a possible D gene (6 bases). Germline CDR1 KGHSH, CDR2 LQKENI. Trimming shortened V by 1 base and J by 5 bases, and 13 bases separated the two germline ends. The CDR3 length is 15 residues. CDR3 loop: CASSPQQGGVDTQYF. As DNA, the CDR3 is TGTGCCAGCTCACCACAACAGGGTGGTGTAGATACGCAGTATTTT.

This chain joins TRBV29-1 and TRBJ2-4; 9 bases are shared with TRBD1. The trim removed 7 bases at V and 7 bases at J, leaving 11 bases unmatched. Germline V gives CDR1 SQVTM, CDR2 ANQGSEA. The CDR3 runs to 14 residues. In DNA form, the CDR3 reads TGCAGCGCACAGGGGGCCGAGGGTCGGAACATTCAGTACTTC. Amino acid sequence: CSAQGAEGRNIQYF.

The chain combines TRBV6-5 with TRBJ2-3, with a possible D match to TRBD1 (6 bases). CDR1 MNHEY and CDR2 SVGAGI come from the germline V gene. This CDR3 is built from 15 residues. V was pared by 0 bases and J by 4 bases, with 11 bases between. CDR3 loop: CASSYSGARADTQYF. The CDR3, as DNA: TGTGCCAGCAGTTACTCGGGGGCTCGAGCAGATACGCAGTATTTT.

This clone occurred a few times. The chain has TRBV6-6 and TRBJ2-1; 10 nucleotides match TRBD1. This CDR3 has 15 amino acids. The V segment lost 4 bases and the J segment 5 bases; nucleotides outside the gene matches: 5. Germline values: CDR1 MNHNY, CDR2 SVGAGI (reference sequence). The CDR3 DNA reads TGTGCCAGCAGTTTCCGGGACAGGGGAAACAATGAGCAGTTCTTC. This sequence encodes CASSFRDRGNNEQFF.

The chain is built from TRBV14 and TRBJ2-3, with 12 bases that match TRBD2. This CDR3 has 14 amino acids. Germline CDR1 and CDR2: SGHDN and FVKESK. V lost 4 bases to trimming and J lost 5 bases; unmatched junction nucleotides: 1. Written as DNA, the CDR3 is TGTGCCAGCAGCCCTAGCGGGAGGGTAGATACGCAGTATTTT. Encoded protein: CASSPSGRVDTQYF.

This clone came up once. The identical CDR3 is also encoded by other nucleotide sequences in the sample. The chain joins TRBV5-1 to TRBJ2-1, with 8 positions matching TRBD2. Germline trimming cut 3 bases from V and 0 bases from J; bases unmatched to any gene: 2. Germline-derived CDR1 and CDR2 are SGHRS and YFSETQ. The CDR3 is made up of 15 amino acids. CDR3: CASSSSGSSYNEQFF. The CDR3, as DNA: TGCGCCAGCAGCTCAAGCGGGAGCTCCTACAATGAGCAGTTCTTC.

The rearrangement links TRBV13 to TRBJ1-2; no clear D gene. Germline CDR1 PRHDT, CDR2 FYEKMQ (reference sequence). Trimming removed 1 base from V and 1 base from J, with 7 bases in between. The CDR3 has 14 residues. The CDR3 sequence: CASSLERDNYGYTF. CDR3 DNA sequence: TGTGCCAGCAGCTTAGAGCGGGATAACTATGGCTACACCTTC. Complete variable domain (other parts from reference TRBV13 and TRBJ1-2): AAGVIQSPRHLIKEKRETATLKCYPIPRHDTVYWYQQGPGQDPQFLISFYEKMQSDKGSIPDRFSAQQFSDYHSELNMSSLELGDSALYFCASSLERDNYGYTFGSGTRLTVV.

The rearrangement uses TRBV6-4 and TRBJ1-2, with 9 positions matching TRBD1. The trim removed 5 bases at V and 4 bases at J, leaving 8 bases unmatched. CDR3 length equals 15 residues. Germline V gene sequence: CDR1 MRHNA, CDR2 SNTAGT. CDR3 loop: CASSSSGQGFYGYTF. CDR3 bases: TGTGCCAGCAGTTCCTCCGGACAGGGGTTCTATGGCTACACCTTC.

The rearrangement links TRBV7-9 to TRBJ1-2, with D unclear. CDR1 is SEHNR and CDR2 is FQNEAQ in the germline V gene (reference sequence). The CDR3 runs to 15 residues. The V end lost 1 base, the J end lost 3 bases, and 12 bases lay between the germline ends. CDR3 protein: CASSLDSNRDYGYTF. CDR3 DNA sequence: TGTGCCAGCAGCTTAGACAGTAACAGAGACTATGGCTACACCTTC.

The chain uses TRBV29-1 and TRBJ1-3, with 8 bases aligning to TRBD1. The CDR3 consists of 14 residues. Germline CDR1 is SQVTM and CDR2 is ANQGSEA. J lost 2 bases, V lost 4 bases, and 4 bases had no gene match. This CDR3 reads CSVGWTGTGNTIYF. DNA for the CDR3: TGCAGCGTTGGGTGGACAGGGACTGGAAACACCATATATTTT.

The CDR3 sequence: CAWRKQGIGTQETQYF. CDR3 in DNA: TGTGCCTGGAGAAAACAGGGGATTGGGACCCAAGAGACCCAGTACTTC. V gene TRBV30 combines with J gene TRBJ2-5; the match to TRBD1 covers 7 bases. This CDR3 has 16 residues. Germline V gene sequence: CDR1 GTSNPN, CDR2 SVGIG (reference sequence). The V and J ends lost 3 bases and 1 base, in that order; junction bases with no gene match: 11.

CDR3: CAWSRDSSSAQYF. The CDR3 coding sequence is TGTGCCTGGAGTCGGGACAGTTCGTCGGCCCAGTACTTC. V usage is TRBV30 and J usage is TRBJ2-5, with TRBD1 matching over 7 bases. This CDR3 is built from 13 residues. J gave up 9 bases and V 2 bases, and 9 bases lay outside the gene matches. From germline, CDR1 is GTSNPN and CDR2 SVGIG (reference sequence).

The chain recombines TRBV6-6 with TRBJ1-2; D gene ambiguous. There are 14 residues in the CDR3. V dropped 6 bases and J dropped 5 bases, with 16 bases sitting between them. The V gene's germline CDR1 is MNHNY and CDR2 SVGAGI (reference sequence). CDR3 in amino acids: CASSLGSYDYGYTF. The CDR3 nucleotides read TGTGCCAGCAGCCTCGGTAGCTACGATTATGGCTACACCTTC.

This clone was seen a single time. This chain joins TRBV29-1 and TRBJ2-1; the D gene is possibly TRBD1 (5 bases). V was trimmed by 2 bases and J by 4 bases, leaving 12 bases between them. CDR3 length: 14 residues. Germline CDR1 reads SQVTM; CDR2 reads ANQGSEA. As DNA, the CDR3 is TGCAGCGTTGAACGCAGGGCGTCTTACAATGAGCAGTTCTTC. It specifies CSVERRASYNEQFF.

This chain joins TRBV19 and TRBJ1-1; unclear D gene. The CDR3 runs 17 residues. Germline CDR1 is LNHDA and CDR2 is SQIVND (reference sequence). V gave up 1 base and J gave up 0 bases, with 15 bases separating them. As DNA, the CDR3 is TGTGCCAGTAGTATAGTATGGAGGTCCTCAATGAACACTGAAGCTTTCTTT. This gives the protein CASSIVWRSSMNTEAFF.